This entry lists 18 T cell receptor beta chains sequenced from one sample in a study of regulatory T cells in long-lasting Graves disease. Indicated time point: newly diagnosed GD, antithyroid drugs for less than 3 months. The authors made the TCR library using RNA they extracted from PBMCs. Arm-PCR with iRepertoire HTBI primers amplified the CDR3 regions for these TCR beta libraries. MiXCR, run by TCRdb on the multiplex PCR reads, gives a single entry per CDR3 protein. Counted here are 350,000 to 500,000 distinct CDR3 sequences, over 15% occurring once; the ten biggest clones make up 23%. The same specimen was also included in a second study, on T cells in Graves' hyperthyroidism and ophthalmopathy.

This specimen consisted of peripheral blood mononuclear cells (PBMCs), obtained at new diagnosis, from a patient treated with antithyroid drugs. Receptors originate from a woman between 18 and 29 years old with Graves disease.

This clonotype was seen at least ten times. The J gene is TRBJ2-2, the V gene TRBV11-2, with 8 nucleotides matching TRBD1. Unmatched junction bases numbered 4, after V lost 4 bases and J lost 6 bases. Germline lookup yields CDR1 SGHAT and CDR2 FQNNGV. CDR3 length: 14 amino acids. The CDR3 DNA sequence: TGTGCCAGCAGCTCGCAGGGGGCGTCCGGGGAGCTGTTTTTT. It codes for CASSSQGASGELFF. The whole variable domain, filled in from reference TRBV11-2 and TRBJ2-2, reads EAGVAQSPRYKIIEKRQSVAFWCNPISGHATLYWYQQILGQGPKLLIQFQNNGVVDDSQLPKDRFSAERLKGVDSTLKIQPAKLEDSAVYLCASSSQGASGELFFGEGSRLTVL.

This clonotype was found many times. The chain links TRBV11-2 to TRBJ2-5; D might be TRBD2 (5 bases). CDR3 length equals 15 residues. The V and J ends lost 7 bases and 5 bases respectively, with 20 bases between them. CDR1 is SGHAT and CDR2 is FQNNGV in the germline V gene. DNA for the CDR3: TGTGCCAGCACCTTGCTGGCCGCCAGAGGGGAGACCCAGTACTTC. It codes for CASTLLAARGETQYF.

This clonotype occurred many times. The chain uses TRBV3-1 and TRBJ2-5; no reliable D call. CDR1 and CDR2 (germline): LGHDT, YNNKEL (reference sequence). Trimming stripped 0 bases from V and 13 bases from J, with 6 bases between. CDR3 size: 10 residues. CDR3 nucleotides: TGTGCCAGCAGCCAAGATTTGCTGTACTTC. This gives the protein CASSQDLLYF.

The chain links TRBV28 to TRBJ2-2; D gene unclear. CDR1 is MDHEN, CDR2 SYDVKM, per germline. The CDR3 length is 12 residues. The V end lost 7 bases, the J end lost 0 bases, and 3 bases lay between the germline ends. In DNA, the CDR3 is TGTGCCAGCACCGCGAACACCGGGGAGCTGTTTTTT. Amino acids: CASTANTGELFF.

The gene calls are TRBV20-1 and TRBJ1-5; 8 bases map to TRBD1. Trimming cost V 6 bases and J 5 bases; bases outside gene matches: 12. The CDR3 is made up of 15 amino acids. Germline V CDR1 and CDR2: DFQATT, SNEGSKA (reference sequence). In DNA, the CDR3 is TGCAGTGCAACGACAGGGGCCGGGGGTGATCAGCCCCAGCATTTT. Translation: CSATTGAGGDQPQHF.

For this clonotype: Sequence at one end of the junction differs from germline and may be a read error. For the CDR3, the DNA is TGTGCCACCGGCAGGGACAATTCACCCCTCCACTTT. Its protein product is CATGRDNSPLHF. The chain is built from TRBV15 and TRBJ1-6, with D possibly TRBD1 on 5 matching bases. Per the germline V gene, CDR1 is LNHNV and CDR2 is YYDKDF (reference sequence). This CDR3 is built from 12 residues. Filled out from reference TRBV15 and TRBJ1-6, the complete variable domain reads DAMVIQNPRYQVTQFGKPVTLSCSQTLNHNVMYWYQQKSSQAPKLLFHYYDKDFNNEADTPDNFQSRRPNTSFCFLDIRSPGLGDTAMYLCATGRDNSPLHFGNGTRLTVT.

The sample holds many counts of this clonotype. The CDR3 nucleotides are TGCAGTGCTAGAGTGGGCGGGAGTCGGGAGACCCAGTACTTC. Its translation is CSARVGGSRETQYF. The rearrangement joins TRBV20-1 to TRBJ2-5; TRBD2 agrees at 7 bases. The germline CDR1 and CDR2 sequences are DFQATT and SNEGSKA (reference sequence). The CDR3 is made up of 14 amino acids. Trimming removed 1 base from V and 5 bases from J; junction bases left unmatched: 7.

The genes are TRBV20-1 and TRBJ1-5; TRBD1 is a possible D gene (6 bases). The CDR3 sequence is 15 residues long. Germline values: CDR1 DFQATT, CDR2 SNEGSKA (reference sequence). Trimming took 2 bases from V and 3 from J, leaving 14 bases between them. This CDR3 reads CSARIRGPINQPQHF. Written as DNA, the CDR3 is TGCAGTGCTAGAATCAGGGGACCCATCAATCAGCCCCAGCATTTT.

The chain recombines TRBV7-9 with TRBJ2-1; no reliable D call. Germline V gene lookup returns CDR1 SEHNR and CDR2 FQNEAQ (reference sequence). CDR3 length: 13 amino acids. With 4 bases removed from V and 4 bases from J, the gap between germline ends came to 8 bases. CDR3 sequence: CASSSQTYNEQFF. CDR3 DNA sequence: TGTGCCAGCAGCTCCCAGACTTACAATGAGCAGTTCTTC.

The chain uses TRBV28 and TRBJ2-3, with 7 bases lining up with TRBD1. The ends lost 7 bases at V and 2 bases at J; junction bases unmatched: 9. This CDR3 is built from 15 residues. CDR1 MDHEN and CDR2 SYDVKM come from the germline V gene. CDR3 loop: CASTRQGISTDTQYF. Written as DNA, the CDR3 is TGTGCCAGCACCAGACAGGGAATTTCCACAGATACGCAGTATTTT.

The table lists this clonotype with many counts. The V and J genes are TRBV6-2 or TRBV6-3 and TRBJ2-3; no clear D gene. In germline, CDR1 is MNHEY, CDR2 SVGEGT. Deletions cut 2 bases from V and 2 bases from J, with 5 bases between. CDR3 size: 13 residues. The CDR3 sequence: CASSYVDTDTQYF. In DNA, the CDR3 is TGTGCCAGCAGTTACGTTGACACAGATACGCAGTATTTT.

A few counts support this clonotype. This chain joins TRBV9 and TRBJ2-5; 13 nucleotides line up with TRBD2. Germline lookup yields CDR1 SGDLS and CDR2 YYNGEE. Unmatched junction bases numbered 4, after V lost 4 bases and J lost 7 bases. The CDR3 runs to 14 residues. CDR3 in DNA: TGTGCCAGCAGCAGACTAGCGGGAGGCCCGACCCAGTACTTC. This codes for CASSRLAGGPTQYF.

CDR3 protein: CASSPVGLAGEQYF. The CDR3 DNA reads as TGTGCCAGCAGCCCGGTAGGACTCGCTGGCGAGCAGTACTTC. This chain connects TRBV5-4 to TRBJ2-7; D is perhaps TRBD2 (5 bases). CDR1 is SGHNT, CDR2 YYREEE, per germline (reference sequence). The CDR3 covers 14 residues. V lost 4 bases to trimming and J lost 6 bases, with 17 bases between them.

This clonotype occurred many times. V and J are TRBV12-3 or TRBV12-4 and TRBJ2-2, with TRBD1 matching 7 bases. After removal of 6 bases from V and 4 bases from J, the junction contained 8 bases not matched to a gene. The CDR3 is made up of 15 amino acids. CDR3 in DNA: TGTGCCAGCAGACGAACAGGGGAAGGCACCGGGGAGCTGTTTTTT. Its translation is CASRRTGEGTGELFF.

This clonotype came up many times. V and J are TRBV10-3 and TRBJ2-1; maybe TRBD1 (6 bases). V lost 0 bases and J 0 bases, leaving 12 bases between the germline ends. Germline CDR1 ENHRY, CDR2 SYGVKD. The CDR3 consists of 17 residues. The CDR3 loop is CAISESDRLDSYNEQFF. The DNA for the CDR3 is TGTGCCATCAGTGAGTCGGACAGATTAGACTCCTACAATGAGCAGTTCTTC.

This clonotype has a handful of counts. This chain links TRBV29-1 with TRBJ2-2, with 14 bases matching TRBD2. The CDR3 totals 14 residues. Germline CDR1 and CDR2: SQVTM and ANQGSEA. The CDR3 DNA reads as TGCAGGGGACTAGCGGGAGTTTCTCTCGGGGAGCTGTTTTTT. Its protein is CRGLAGVSLGELFF.

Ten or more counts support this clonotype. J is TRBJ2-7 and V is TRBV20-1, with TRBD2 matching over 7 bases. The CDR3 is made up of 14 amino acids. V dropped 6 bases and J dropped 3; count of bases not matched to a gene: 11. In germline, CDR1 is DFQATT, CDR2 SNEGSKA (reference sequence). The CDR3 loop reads CSAYSGTAIYEQYF. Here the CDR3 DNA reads TGCAGTGCGTACAGCGGGACCGCAATCTACGAGCAGTACTTC.

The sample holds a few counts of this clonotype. In nucleotides, the CDR3 is TGTGCCAGCAGCGTTCAGGATTGGGTGGAGACCCAGTACTTC. It yields the protein CASSVQDWVETQYF. V usage is TRBV9 and J usage is TRBJ2-5; no firm D call. The CDR3 is made up of 14 amino acids. The germline CDR1 and CDR2 sequences are SGDLS and YYNGEE. V dropped 2 bases and J dropped 5 bases, with 13 bases sitting between them.